These T cell receptor beta chains were read from a single sample in a study of Tregs in tolerant kidney transplant recipients. Generated by immunoSEQ multiplex PCR, the TCRdb table keeps only in-frame clones and is missing some. Among 100,000 to 130,000 clones, almost 90% were seen once, and the ten largest hold approximately 0.34%. Specimen: CD4+ T cells from blood, collected before the transplant. Receptor source: a human donor who received a combined kidney and bone marrow transplant. Both conserved end residues are part of each CDR3. Fields, in order: V gene, clone size, J gene, D gene, CDR3 DNA, CDR3 protein. A D gene is named only where the DNA matches it firmly. Clone size is shown for a subset of rows, as once, few, many or a class of expanded clone.

V gene: TRBV19
clone size: .
J gene: TRBJ2-7
D gene: .
CDR3 DNA: TGTGCCAGTAGCCTAACAGCTCATCCTTCCGAGCAGTACTTC
CDR3 protein: CASSLTAHPSEQYF

V gene: TRBV7-8
clone size: .
J gene: TRBJ1-1
D gene: TRBD1
CDR3 DNA: TGTGCCAGCAGCCCTCGGACAGGGAACACTGAAGCTTTCTTT
CDR3 protein: CASSPRTGNTEAFF

V gene: TRBV21-1
clone size: .
J gene: TRBJ1-1
D gene: .
CDR3 DNA: TGTGCCAGACCGGGGAGGGCCCTGAACACTGAAGCTTTCTTT
CDR3 protein: CARPGRALNTEAFF

V gene: TRBV4-3
clone size: .
J gene: TRBJ1-1
D gene: .
CDR3 DNA: TGCGCCAGCAGCCAGGGAGTTCTGAGAGACACTGAAGCTTTCTTT
CDR3 protein: CASSQGVLRDTEAFF

V gene: TRBV6-5
clone size: .
J gene: TRBJ1-2
D gene: TRBD1
CDR3 DNA: TGTGCCAGCAGGGGACAGGGGAATGGCTACACCTTC
CDR3 protein: CASRGQGNGYTF

V gene: TRBV11-2
clone size: .
J gene: TRBJ2-5
D gene: TRBD2
CDR3 DNA: TGTGCCAGCAGCTCCAGACTAGCGGGGACGGAGACCCAGTACTTC
CDR3 protein: CASSSRLAGTETQYF

V gene: TRBV7-2
clone size: few
J gene: TRBJ2-5
D gene: .
CDR3 DNA: TGTGCCAGCAGCTTAGCGGCAGGGCAGGAGACCCAGTACTTC
CDR3 protein: CASSLAAGQETQYF

V gene: TRBV25-1
clone size: once
J gene: TRBJ2-5
D gene: .
CDR3 DNA: TGTGCCAGCAGTGAATCGGGGATGGGAGAGACCCAGTACTTC
CDR3 protein: CASSESGMGETQYF

V gene: TRBV29-1
clone size: .
J gene: TRBJ1-1
D gene: TRBD1
CDR3 DNA: TGCAGCGGGACAACCGGGACAGGGAACACTGAAGCTTTCTTT
CDR3 protein: CSGTTGTGNTEAFF

V gene: TRBV9
clone size: .
J gene: TRBJ1-1
D gene: TRBD1
CDR3 DNA: TGTGCCAGCAGCGACAACGACAGGGGGCGTACTGAAGCTTTCTTT
CDR3 protein: CASSDNDRGRTEAFF

V gene: TRBV6-1
clone size: .
J gene: TRBJ1-4
D gene: .
CDR3 DNA: TGTGCCAGCGGGGTGACAGAGGAAAAACTGTTTTTT
CDR3 protein: CASGVTEEKLFF

V gene: TRBV6-5
clone size: .
J gene: TRBJ2-7
D gene: TRBD2
CDR3 DNA: TGTGCCAGCAGTTACCAAAGCGGGAGGGGCTACGAGCAGTACTTC
CDR3 protein: CASSYQSGRGYEQYF

V gene: TRBV7-2
clone size: .
J gene: TRBJ1-1
D gene: .
CDR3 DNA: TGTGCCAGCAGCTCCCCGGGGAGGGCTGAAGCTTTCTTT
CDR3 protein: CASSSPGRAEAFF

V gene: TRBV11-3
clone size: .
J gene: TRBJ1-1
D gene: .
CDR3 DNA: TGTGCCAGCAGCCCAGGGTGGATGAACACTGAAGCTTTCTTT
CDR3 protein: CASSPGWMNTEAFF

V gene: TRBV30
clone size: .
J gene: TRBJ1-2
D gene: .
CDR3 DNA: TGTGCCTGGATAAAGCAGGGCGTAACGTCCTACGGCTACACCTTC
CDR3 protein: CAWIKQGVTSYGYTF

V gene: TRBV25-1
clone size: .
J gene: TRBJ2-2
D gene: TRBD1
CDR3 DNA: TGTGCCAGCAGTGAATTTGTGCAGGGGGCGGCCACCGGGGAGCTGTTTTTT
CDR3 protein: CASSEFVQGAATGELFF

V gene: TRBV7-2
clone size: .
J gene: TRBJ1-2
D gene: TRBD1
CDR3 DNA: TGTGCCAGCAGCGTGTGGGACAGGGCTAACTATGGCTACACCTTC
CDR3 protein: CASSVWDRANYGYTF

V gene: TRBV11-2
clone size: .
J gene: TRBJ2-1
D gene: .
CDR3 DNA: TGTGCCAGCAGCTGGGACACTGTCAATGAGCAGTTCTTC
CDR3 protein: CASSWDTVNEQFF

V gene: TRBV19
clone size: .
J gene: TRBJ2-1
D gene: TRBD1
CDR3 DNA: TGTGCCAGTAGTCCCGGGACAGGGGGCGAAAAGCAGTTCTTC
CDR3 protein: CASSPGTGGEKQFF

V gene: TRBV7-2
clone size: .
J gene: TRBJ2-1
D gene: TRBD1
CDR3 DNA: TGTGCCAGCAGCTTAGACAGGGGGAGTTGGAATGAGCAGTTCTTC
CDR3 protein: CASSLDRGSWNEQFF

V gene: TRBV29-1
clone size: .
J gene: TRBJ2-2
D gene: .
CDR3 DNA: TGCAGCGTTTCGGGGGATACGGGCACCGGGGAGCTGTTTTTT
CDR3 protein: CSVSGDTGTGELFF

V gene: TRBV5-1
clone size: .
J gene: TRBJ1-1
D gene: TRBD1
CDR3 DNA: TGCGCCAGCAGCAGGACAGGAGATTACACTGAAGCTTTCTTT
CDR3 protein: CASSRTGDYTEAFF

V gene: TRBV21-1
clone size: .
J gene: TRBJ2-7
D gene: .
CDR3 DNA: TGTGCCAGCAGCAAAAAGCGGTCGGGCCCTTCTTCCTACGAGCAGTACTTC
CDR3 protein: CASSKKRSGPSSYEQYF

V gene: TRBV9
clone size: .
J gene: TRBJ2-7
D gene: .
CDR3 DNA: TGTGCCAGCAGCGTAGGCGGGACCTCGAACGAGCAGTACTTC
CDR3 protein: CASSVGGTSNEQYF

V gene: TRBV6-1
clone size: once
J gene: TRBJ2-1
D gene: .
CDR3 DNA: TGTGCCAGCAGTGGAGGGGGATCCTACAATGAGCAGTTCTTC
CDR3 protein: CASSGGGSYNEQFF

V gene: TRBV27
clone size: .
J gene: TRBJ1-2
D gene: TRBD1
CDR3 DNA: TGTGCCAGCAGTCCCCGGGGACAGGGCAACTATGGCTACACCTTC
CDR3 protein: CASSPRGQGNYGYTF

V gene: TRBV19
clone size: once
J gene: TRBJ2-1
D gene: TRBD1
CDR3 DNA: TGTGCCAGTAGTACTCTCGGGCAGGGGGCAGACAATGAGCAGTTCTTC
CDR3 protein: CASSTLGQGADNEQFF

V gene: TRBV19
clone size: .
J gene: TRBJ1-6
D gene: .
CDR3 DNA: TGTGCCAGTAGTATAAACTACAGGGTGAGCTCCTATAATTCACCCCTCCACTTT
CDR3 protein: CASSINYRVSSYNSPLHF